This note documents a single T cell receptor beta chain sequence. CDR1 and CDR2 from the germline V gene are SQVTM and ANQGSEA. V lost 5 bases to trimming and J lost 3 bases, with 9 bases between them. The CDR3 runs 12 residues. The data originate from a study of T cell changes during pregnancy in multiple sclerosis. TCRdb keeps only in-frame clones here, not all; method: immunoSEQ multiplex PCR. This sample has 45,000 to 75,000 clones, with nearly 95% found just once. The specimen was peripheral blood, collected in the first trimester of pregnancy. This TCR derives from a female donor with multiple sclerosis, enrolled in a pregnancy study. V is TRBV29-1 and J is TRBJ2-3; no reliable D call. The CDR3 reads CSVILRTDTQYF. CDR3 nucleotide sequence: TGCAGCGTTATTCTAAGAACAGATACGCAGTATTTT.